This T cell receptor (beta chain) was found in a study of cytomegalovirus exposure and HLA in healthy donors. General observations from the study: A later analysis showed that HLA-associated TCR beta chains had undergone more clonal expansion than equally common others. Investigators reported 150 to 200 TCR beta chains as tied to cytomegalovirus. Most TCRs appeared rarely, but some public TCRs recurred in many donors.

About this clone: What it binds is unknown.

Both 60 Vbeta primers and 13 Jbeta primers went into the PCR. Generated by immunoSEQ multiplex PCR, the TCRdb table keeps only in-frame clones and is missing some. The table shows some 210,000 clones, with more than 75% occurring only once. In germline, CDR1 is SGHNT, CDR2 YYREEE (reference sequence). V was trimmed by 2 bases and J by 7 bases, leaving 15 bases between them. This CDR3 is 15 amino acids long. The chain couples TRBV5-4 to TRBJ2-2; D is perhaps TRBD2 (7 bases). The receptor was derived from a male donor in good health and CMV-seronegative. Specimen: PBMCs. The chain's CDR3 is CASSLGGGSYGELFF. In nucleotides, the CDR3 is TGTGCCAGCAGCTTAGGGGGGGGCAGTTACGGGGAGCTGTTTTTT.